Following are 19 T cell receptor beta chains from one sample sequenced in a study of PD-1 blockade in classical Hodgkin lymphoma. TCRdb's table, derived via immunoSEQ multiplex PCR, lists solely in-frame clones and lacks some. Of 90,000 to 110,000 clones in the sample, over 85% are singletons; the top ten hold under 20%. Described time point: cycle 4 day 1 (C4D1), after more than five weeks of nivolumab. All the patients suffered relapse after autologous stem cell transplantation, and brentuximab vedotin exposure differed. The starting material was peripheral blood mononuclear cells (PBMCs), obtained before the fourth cycle of nivolumab. The source of these receptors is a human donor with classical Hodgkin lymphoma.

The chain is built from TRBV27 and TRBJ1-1; D call uncertain. V was clipped by 4 bases and J by 4 bases, with 13 bases between them. The germline V gene encodes CDR1 MNHEY and CDR2 SMNVEV (reference sequence). There are 14 residues in the CDR3. CDR3 region: CASSWSAWGTEAFF. DNA of the CDR3: TGTGCCAGCAGTTGGTCGGCGTGGGGCACTGAAGCTTTCTTT.

The chain couples TRBV28 to TRBJ2-1; perhaps TRBD1 as D (6 bases). This CDR3 is built from 16 residues. V was trimmed by 6 bases and J by 5 bases, leaving 20 bases between them. Germline V gives CDR1 MDHEN, CDR2 SYDVKM. CDR3 in amino acids: CASRPWGLAFDNEQFF. DNA of the CDR3: TGTGCCAGCAGACCCTGGGGGCTGGCTTTCGACAATGAGCAGTTCTTC.

The V gene is TRBV2, the J gene TRBJ1-2; D is possibly TRBD1 (5 bases). V was clipped by 0 bases and J by 3 bases, with 17 bases between them. Germline V lookup: CDR1 SNHLY, CDR2 FYNNEI. This CDR3 comprises 17 residues. CDR3 DNA sequence: TGTGCCAGCAGTGAAGCGGGGGTCAGGGCTAGAGACTATGGCTACACCTTC. As protein: CASSEAGVRARDYGYTF.

Points on this clone: The sample holds other DNA sequences that translate to the same CDR3. The gene calls are TRBV6-4 and TRBJ1-5; D perhaps matches TRBD1 (6 bases). Trimming pared 3 bases from V and 2 bases from J, leaving 8 bases between. The germline V gene encodes CDR1 MRHNA and CDR2 SNTAGT. This CDR3 is built from 14 residues. CDR3 region: CASSEAGGNQPQHF. CDR3 sequence (DNA): TGTGCCAGCAGTGAAGCAGGGGGCAATCAGCCCCAGCATTTT.

The rearrangement joins TRBV6-5 to TRBJ1-2; tentatively, D is TRBD1 (6 bases). Per the germline V gene, CDR1 is MNHEY and CDR2 is SVGAGI. Trimming removed 0 bases at V and 8 bases at J, with 10 bases between. CDR3 size: 13 residues. CDR3 nucleotide sequence: TGTGCCAGCAGTTACTCGGGGGGCGTGGGCTACACCTTC. This codes for CASSYSGGVGYTF.

This chain links TRBV6-1 with TRBJ2-7; TRBD2 agrees at 8 bases. Germline values: CDR1 MNHNS, CDR2 SASEGT. The CDR3 sequence is 14 residues long. Germline trimming cut 7 bases from V and 6 bases from J; bases unmatched to any gene: 11. The CDR3 protein is CASTPGLAPSEQYF. For the CDR3, the DNA is TGTGCCAGCACTCCCGGACTAGCTCCCTCCGAGCAGTACTTC.

The rearrangement links TRBV30 to TRBJ1-4; D not certain. Germline V gives CDR1 GTSNPN, CDR2 SVGIG (reference sequence). The germline V and J ends were trimmed by 0 bases and 10 bases, with 15 bases remaining between them. The CDR3 extends over 14 amino acids. Here the CDR3 DNA reads TGTGCCTGGAGTGTAGGGCGAAAAATCGGAAAACTGTTTTTT. Its protein is CAWSVGRKIGKLFF.

V is TRBV5-1 and J is TRBJ2-1, with D possibly TRBD2 on 6 matching bases. V was pared by 5 bases and J by 3 bases, with 15 bases between. The CDR3 runs to 15 residues. Looked up from germline, CDR1 is SGHRS and CDR2 is YFSETQ. CDR3 sequence (DNA): TGCGCCAGCAGGGGGGACGGGGGAAGCTACAATGAGCAGTTCTTC. Translating gives CASRGDGGSYNEQFF.

This sequence joins TRBV7-9 and TRBJ2-5; tentative D call: TRBD1 (7 bases). Germline V gene lookup returns CDR1 SEHNR and CDR2 FQNEAQ (reference sequence). Trimming took off 6 bases at V and 4 bases at J, with 21 bases between the two ends. This CDR3 has 16 amino acids. The chain's CDR3 is CASRAGRGDLPETQYF. In DNA form, the CDR3 reads TGTGCCAGCAGGGCCGGCAGGGGGGACCTTCCAGAGACCCAGTACTTC.

The chain combines TRBV12-5 with TRBJ2-1, with D unclear. V was pared by 3 bases and J by 7 bases, with 22 bases between. Germline V CDR1 and CDR2: LGHNT, FRNRAP. The CDR3 spans 17 residues. This chain's CDR3 is CASGFSGRIPVGNEQFF. The CDR3 region has the DNA TGTGCTAGTGGTTTCAGTGGACGGATTCCCGTGGGGAATGAGCAGTTCTTC.

This clone showed up just a few times. This rearrangement joins TRBV19 to TRBJ2-6; TRBD1 might be the D (5 bases). CDR3 size: 20 residues. Germline CDR1 and CDR2: LNHDA and SQIVND (reference sequence). V was trimmed by 5 bases and J by 0 bases, leaving 23 bases between them. The CDR3 nucleotides are TGTGCCAGTAGTGTTGGGAATGGACACATACTACTCTCTGGGGCCAACGTCCTGACTTTC. As protein: CASSVGNGHILLSGANVLTF.

A word on this clone: The sample has other DNA sequences that encode this CDR3 too. This chain's CDR3 is CSVEALGDNEQFF. The DNA for the CDR3 is TGCAGCGTTGAAGCCCTGGGGGACAATGAGCAGTTCTTC. The V gene is TRBV29-1, the J gene TRBJ2-1; either TRBD1 or TRBD2 may fit D (5 bases each). Trimming removed 1 base at V and 5 bases at J, with 9 bases between. The CDR3 sequence is 13 residues long. CDR1 SQVTM and CDR2 ANQGSEA come from the germline V gene.

This rearrangement joins TRBV15 to TRBJ1-5; D unclear. The V gene lost 3 bases and the J gene lost 5 bases, with 5 bases spanning the gap. The CDR3 runs to 12 residues. Germline V gene sequence: CDR1 LNHNV, CDR2 YYDKDF (reference sequence). The CDR3 here is CATSRTDQPQHF. CDR3 in DNA: TGTGCCACCAGCAGGACTGATCAGCCCCAGCATTTT.

V gene TRBV4-3 combines with J gene TRBJ1-5; TRBD1 aligns across 9 bases. V shed 3 bases and J 7 bases; nucleotides not matched to a gene: 7. The CDR3 spans 15 residues. Germline CDR1 and CDR2: LGHNA and YSLEER. CDR3 region: CASSQGTGPSQPQHF. The CDR3 DNA is TGCGCCAGCAGCCAGGGGACAGGGCCCAGCCAGCCCCAGCATTTT.

This sequence joins TRBV15 and TRBJ1-2; 7 nucleotides agree with TRBD1. The germline gives CDR1 LNHNV, CDR2 YYDKDF (reference sequence). The CDR3 length is 16 residues. V was pared by 0 bases and J by 9 bases, with 13 bases of the junction left unmatched. The chain's CDR3 is CATSREGTDASMRYTF. The DNA of the CDR3 is TGTGCCACCAGCAGAGAAGGGACAGACGCTTCTATGCGCTACACCTTC. Full variable domain (missing parts from reference TRBV15 and TRBJ1-2): DAMVIQNPRYQVTQFGKPVTLSCSQTLNHNVMYWYQQKSSQAPKLLFHYYDKDFNNEADTPDNFQSRRPNTSFCFLDIRSPGLGDTAMYLCATSREGTDASMRYTFGSGTRLTVV.

V is TRBV6-5 and J is TRBJ1-1, with D perhaps matching TRBD1 (5 bases). V was cut by 6 bases and J by 5 bases, with 16 bases left in between. The CDR3 is made up of 14 amino acids. From germline, CDR1 is MNHEY and CDR2 SVGAGI. The CDR3 loop is CASSKEGRGTEAFF. The CDR3 DNA sequence: TGTGCCAGCAGCAAGGAGGGGCGGGGGACTGAAGCTTTCTTT.

The chain has TRBV2 and TRBJ1-5, with a weak D call TRBD1 (5 bases). CDR3 length: 13 residues. The germline gives CDR1 SNHLY, CDR2 FYNNEI. V lost 3 bases and J lost 7, with 10 bases in between. The CDR3, as DNA: TGTGCCAGCAGTGATAGAGGGGTCCAGCCCCAGCATTTT. Translating gives CASSDRGVQPQHF.

This sequence joins TRBV18 and TRBJ1-1, with D tentatively TRBD1 (6 bases). The CDR3 length is 14 residues. Germline CDR1 is KGHSH and CDR2 is LQKENI. Trimming removed 4 bases from V and 7 bases from J, with 16 bases in between. CDR3 region: CASSHPGQGDEAFF. CDR3 bases: TGTGCCAGCTCACACCCGGGACAAGGTGATGAAGCTTTCTTT.

The V gene is TRBV5-4, the J gene TRBJ1-1, with D possibly TRBD1 on 6 matching bases. V lost 0 bases, J lost 0 bases, and 18 bases lay in between. The CDR3 is made up of 18 amino acids. Germline CDR1 reads SGHNT; CDR2 reads YYREEE (reference sequence). CDR3 DNA sequence: TGTGCCAGCAGCTTGGTGTTACAGGGTTATATCATGAACACTGAAGCTTTCTTT. Residues: CASSLVLQGYIMNTEAFF.